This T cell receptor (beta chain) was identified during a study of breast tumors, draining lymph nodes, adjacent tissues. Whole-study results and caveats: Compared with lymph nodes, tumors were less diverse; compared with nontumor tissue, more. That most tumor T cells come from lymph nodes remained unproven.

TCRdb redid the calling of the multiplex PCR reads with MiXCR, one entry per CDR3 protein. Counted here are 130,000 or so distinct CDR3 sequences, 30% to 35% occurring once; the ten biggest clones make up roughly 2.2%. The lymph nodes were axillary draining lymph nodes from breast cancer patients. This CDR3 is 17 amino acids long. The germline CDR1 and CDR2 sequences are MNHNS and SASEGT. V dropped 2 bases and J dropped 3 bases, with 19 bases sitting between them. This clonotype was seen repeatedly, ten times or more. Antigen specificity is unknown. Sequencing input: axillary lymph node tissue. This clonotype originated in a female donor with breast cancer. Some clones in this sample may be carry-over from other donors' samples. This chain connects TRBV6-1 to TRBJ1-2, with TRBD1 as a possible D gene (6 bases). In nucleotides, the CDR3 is TGTGCCAGCAGTGAAAGCGGCGTGGCAGGGGTACACTATGGCTACACCTTC. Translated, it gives CASSESGVAGVHYGYTF.